The text below deals with one T cell receptor beta chain. Its antigen has not been determined. No clone much larger than this one lies a single base away; base qualities are absent. The cohort comprised more than 550 healthy bone marrow donors. At the time of sampling, all cohort members were nominally healthy, though unrecorded immune exposures were likely present. The donor tested CMV seronegative and was one of the 352 seronegative cohort members. Every donor gave a peripheral blood sample, and the peripheral blood mononuclear cells from that sample were used for TCR beta sequencing. The Qiagen DNeasy Blood Extraction Kit was used to extract genomic DNA from the blood cell samples. Receptor amplification or capture employed the immunoSEQ multiplex PCR assay. A mixture of 60 forward primers for TCR Vbeta segments and 13 reverse primers for TCR Jbeta segments was used in the multiplex PCR. A multiplex PCR assay on genomic DNA amplified the CDR3 region of rearranged TCR beta genes. The amplified TCR beta libraries were sequenced on the Illumina HiSeq System as 87-base-pair reads. The study's processing was this. A later analysis tallied 75 million to 85 million unique TCR beta chains across the 700 or so repertoires, and approximately 12 million of those chains were shared by two or more donors. A nearest-neighbor algorithm error-corrected the raw reads and collapsed the reads into unique sequences, merging closely related sequences to remove PCR and sequencing errors. Alignment of CDR3 sequences to IMGT reference sequences was used to assign V, D and J gene segments. For a sequence to be retained, at least a six-nucleotide match to both a V gene segment and a J gene segment was required. A rearrangement counted as productive if the CDR3 had no stop codons and remained in frame with V and J, and every other rearrangement counted as non-productive. Following IMGT convention, CDR3 was defined as the stretch from the second conserved V-encoded cysteine to the conserved J-encoded phenylalanine. Sequences without an unambiguous match to a single V gene segment were excluded from the earlier analysis of approximately 560 of the donors. An earlier analysis of fewer than 650 of the donors classified V segments as functional when productive rearrangements were above 56.7% and as segregating when the standard deviation between donors was above 5%. To diagnose cytomegalovirus status from the catalog of TCR beta chain sequences, a statistical classification framework was built. In a later analysis, V and J genes were assigned by comparing TCR nucleotide sequences against IMGT/GENE-DB human TR gene sequences. A later analysis assigned CDR3 sequences and most-parsimonious VDJ recombination scenarios with the TCRdist pipeline. A later analysis defined each TCR beta chain by its CDR3 amino acid sequence plus V-gene family, and excluded reads lacking a unique V-gene family. To address suspected cross-contamination and a sequencing artifact, a later analysis removed roughly 640 highly shared, low-generation-probability nucleotide sequences. For each public chain, a later analysis derived a clonal expansion index from normalized ranks of inferred template counts within each repertoire. In a later analysis, generation probabilities were computed using a VDJ recombination model fitted to out-of-frame rearrangements, and the results were checked against IGoR. In a later analysis, TCR-TCR, TCR-HLA and TCR-CMV co-occurrence was scored with hypergeometric tests, and a repertoire-size bias correction was applied to TCR pairs. A later analysis estimated false discovery rates by permuting HLA or CMV assignments 20 times. In a later analysis, co-occurring TCRs were grouped with DBSCAN, and TCRdist sequence similarity was added when clustering was performed within HLA-allele-positive subsets. Repertoires with fewer than 30,000 or more than 120,000 public chains were left out of co-occurrence clustering, as were a handful of repertoires with anomalous nucleotide sharing. Not all clones reach the TCRdb copy of this immuneACCESS table, which keeps in-frame sequences only. Checked studies attribute under half of the gap to unresolved V genes and leave the rest unexplained. V and J calls and clone size follow that table, whereas D and trimming were derived from the DNA. Here the sample has approximately 170,000 clones; under 80% occur a single time. About 2.9% of the sample belongs to the ten largest clones.

This sample stems from a study of cytomegalovirus exposure and HLA in healthy donors (dated 2017 in TCRdb). Regarding the complete study: In an earlier analysis of under 750 of the donors, approximately 260 Gb of sequence data and 90 million to 120 million unique TCR beta sequences from 150 million to 200 million T cells were reported. Roughly 310 gigabases of sequencing data and approximately 80 million unique TCR sequences were included in an early release covering around 650 HLA-typed donors. Of the roughly 420 genotyped donors, 75% to 85% were placed in the genetic ancestry cluster associated with self-reported Caucasian donors. The aim of the study was to test whether cataloging public T cell receptors could identify signatures of past pathogen exposure. The study profiled the T cell repertoires of more than 500 subjects by immunosequencing and related them to cytomegalovirus serostatus. A separate validation cohort of some 130 different subjects was used in addition to the approximately 610-subject first cohort. High-throughput TCR immunosequencing, statistical association of individual TCRs with disease status, and machine learning were combined to predict cytomegalovirus infection status. In a later analysis, previously published TCR beta repertoires from some 640 donors were re-analyzed and high-resolution HLA genotyping was added so that TCR occurrence patterns could be studied. In the later analysis, no new phenotypic data were used to find candidate immune exposures; instead, reliance was placed on TCR beta sequences and their occurrence across donors. To decide whether each TCR beta V gene segment behaved as functional or pseudogenic, an earlier analysis of some 600 of the donors relied on high-throughput TCR beta sequencing. Alongside the repertoire data, information on donor age, sex, ethnicity and CMV serostatus was compiled. A later genetic analysis used genome-wide SNP genotypes for about 60% of the 666 donors, treating that subset as a discovery cohort. All discovery cohort repertoires had been generated using a single sequencing platform. HLA typing covered class I and class II loci at four-digit resolution. Typing coverage differed by locus: A, B, C, DRB1 and DQB1 were typed in about 620-640 donors, DQA1 in approximately 520, DPA1 in 606, and DPB1 in 400 to 490. Four to six DR-DQ haplotypes were handled as single units for association and clustering, since linkage in the cohort was strong. Across some 400 genotyped donors of the cohort, an average of roughly 200,000 unique TCR beta nucleotide sequences per donor were sequenced, and roughly a sixth of those sequences were non-productive.

Summary of the overall study and its limitations: According to the authors, the approach could potentially be generalized to other disease states and immunological phenotypes. Because the 87-base-pair reads could not distinguish some IMGT-functional V segments, including TRBV6-2 and TRBV6-3, those segments were excluded. Roughly uniform sequencing depth across donors was assumed in presence/absence analyses, although this assumption may not hold. A cluster of highly shared sequence variants was judged likely to be a technical artifact of the sequencing pipeline. Most TCR sequences were seen in very few donors, while some public TCRs were found in many individuals. Three of the identified cytomegalovirus-associated TCR beta chains were confirmed in vitro to be specific for cytomegalovirus antigens. In a later analysis, several top co-occurrence clusters were reported to appear linked to parvovirus B19, influenza, CMV and Epstein-Barr virus. A later analysis found that TCR association rates varied across HLA loci, with DRB1 alleles showing the most associated TCRs and HLA-C alleles the fewest. A later analysis found that HLA-associated TCR beta chains were more clonally expanded and had lower generation probabilities than equally common non-associated chains. In both the original and validation cohorts, the classifier was reported to diagnose cytomegalovirus status with high specificity and sensitivity. This cohort had only TCR beta chains sequenced, and the lack of alpha or paired-chain data limited which features could be detected. V-gene and J-gene trimming of TCR beta chains was associated with a missense DCLRE1C variant in a later genetic analysis, and the association was replicated in an independent cohort. Correlated functional status among segregating V segments might reflect linkage disequilibrium, but an unknown experimental factor could not be ruled out. When HLA alleles, especially DR and DQ, strongly co-occurred, TCR associations were difficult to assign to individual alleles. The only immune exposure information available for the cohort was CMV serostatus. In an earlier analysis of 587 of the donors, most TCR beta V segments appeared in productive rearrangements about 87% or about 30% of the time, broadly matching IMGT annotations. In a later analysis, most CMV-associated TCR beta chains were found to appear HLA-restricted, with HLA associations seemingly driven largely by CMV exposure. In a later genetic analysis, fewer N-insertions in productive TCRs were reported among donors in an Asian-associated ancestry cluster than the approximately 670-donor mean. Because some donors lacked HLA typing at each locus, the association tests relied only on the typed subset. A further reported finding was that TCR beta sequences accurately predicted the HLA-A and HLA-B alleles for most subjects in the first cohort. A later analysis associated roughly 17,000 TCR beta sequences with specific HLA alleles at a false discovery rate of 0.05. The earlier analysis of 587 of the donors excluded about 16 rarely observed V segments, including chromosome 9 orphons, because counts were too low. The study listed 150 to 200 TCR beta chains as associated with cytomegalovirus.

Taken from the germline V gene, the CDR1 and CDR2 loops are LGHNA and YNFKEQ. V and J are trimmed by 6 bases and 2 bases, and the gene matches miss 11 bases of the junction. There are 17 amino acids in the CDR3, from cysteine to phenylalanine inclusive. CDR3 DNA only is kept here, 51 bases in frame from base 1. This receptor was obtained from a man in his forties in good health and CMV-seronegative. Sequenced input: PBMCs. The sequence links TRBV4-2 to TRBJ1-5; 9 bases in between match TRBD1. The base sequence is TGTGCCAGCAGACAGGAACAGGGGGCGAATCGCAATCAGCCCCAGCATTTT. Translated, this is CASRQEQGANRNQPQHF.